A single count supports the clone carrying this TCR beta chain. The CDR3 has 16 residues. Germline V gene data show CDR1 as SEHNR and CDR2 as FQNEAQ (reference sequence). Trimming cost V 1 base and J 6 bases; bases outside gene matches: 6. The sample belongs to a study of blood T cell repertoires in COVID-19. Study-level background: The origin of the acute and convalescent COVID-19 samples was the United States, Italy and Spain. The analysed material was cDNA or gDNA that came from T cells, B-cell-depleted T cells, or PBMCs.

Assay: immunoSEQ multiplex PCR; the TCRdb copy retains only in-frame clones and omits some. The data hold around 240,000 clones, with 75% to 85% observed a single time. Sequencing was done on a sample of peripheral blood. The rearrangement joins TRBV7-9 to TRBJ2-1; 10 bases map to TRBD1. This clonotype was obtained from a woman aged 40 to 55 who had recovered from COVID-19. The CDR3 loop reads CASSLVQRTGGNEQFF. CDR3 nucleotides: TGTGCCAGCAGCTTAGTACAGCGGACAGGGGGCAATGAGCAGTTCTTC. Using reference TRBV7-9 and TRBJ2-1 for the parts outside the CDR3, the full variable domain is DTGVSQNPRHKITKRGQNVTFRCDPISEHNRLYWYRQTLGQGPEFLTYFQNEAQLEKSRLLSDRFSAERPKGSFSTLEIQRTEQGDSAMYLCASSLVQRTGGNEQFFGPGTRLTVL.